Sequencing of this TCR beta chain was carried out in a study of Tregs in tolerant kidney transplant recipients (dated by TCRdb to the late 2010s). Looking at the study overall: The study applied TCRbeta sequencing to find donor-specific regulatory T cells before combined kidney and bone marrow transplantation and then followed those same cells after transplant. Several methods of expanding Tregs specific for an allogeneic donor were compared by TCRbeta repertoire sequencing in 3 healthy controls.

Here is what the overall study found, with its caveats: The most biologically relevant and donor-specific TCRbeta repertoire appeared to be identified by expanding Tregs with activated donor B cells. Biological reproducibility was not directly addressed, though technical replication error appeared minimal. The study was constrained by small patient numbers, and validation of the findings is required in larger populations and under other immunosuppression protocols.

Unstimulated Tregs (CD4+CD25+CD127-), CD4+ non-Tregs (CD4+CD25-), CD4 and CD8 cells were FACS-sorted from thawed PBMCs. Blood from healthy controls was obtained either from healthy volunteers or as purchased buffy coats. Healthy control blood was processed to PBMCs with a Ficoll density gradient and then cryopreserved, whereas patient PBMCs were collected both before and after transplant. Genomic DNA was extracted from sorted cells with the QIAGEN DNeasy Blood and Tissue Kit for TCRbeta CDR3 sequencing. High-throughput TCRbeta CDR3 sequencing, which included PCR amplification with bias correction and internal controls, was done commercially through immunoSEQ. As for the authors' bioinformatics: A unique productive TCRbeta sequence was defined by the CDR3 nucleotide sequence when primers matched, and otherwise by the CDR3 amino acid sequence together with the Vbeta and Jbeta genes. To correct for sorting error, sequences found in more than one sorted population at a frequency ratio of 2:1 or less were discarded, and the remaining shared sequences were assigned to the population with the higher frequency. Sequences were defined as donor-reactive when expanded at least 5-fold in CFSE-low cells versus unstimulated cells and present at a frequency of at least 0.01% in CFSE-low cells. Jensen-Shannon divergence calculated on the top 100 TCRbeta sequences ranked by frequency was used to measure repertoire divergence. For samples with multiple sequencing runs, sorting error was corrected in each run separately before the runs were combined. The clones in this table, taken by TCRdb from immuneACCESS, are in-frame only. Not every clone is retained; where verified, under half of the shortfall comes from an unresolved V gene, and the cause of the rest is unknown. The DNA was the basis for D and trimming; V, J and clone size are from that table. Recorded for this sample are 110,000 or so clones; roughly nine tenths of them occurred a single time. The ten largest account for approximately 0.6% of the sample.

Points on this clone: The clone's antigen remains unknown. The sample holds no much larger clone one base away, and base qualities are not on file.

The material sequenced was CD4+ T cells from blood. The source of this sequence is a human donor in good health.

The CDR3 sequence is CASSISLLGGGPYNEQFF. The DNA reads as follows: TGTGCCAGTAGTATATCCCTCTTAGGCGGGGGGCCGTACAATGAGCAGTTCTTC. The chain uses TRBV19 and TRBJ2-1, with TRBD2 matching 8 junction bases. CDR1 and CDR2, looked up from the germline V gene (reference sequence), are LNHDA and SQIVND. For this chain, trimming is 2 bases at the V end and 4 bases at the J end, and the number of junction bases without a gene match is 13. The CDR3 covers 18 residues, taking in both the cysteine and the phenylalanine. Only the CDR3 region is kept as DNA, spanning 54 bases read in frame from base 1.